The source of this T cell receptor beta chain is a study of T cell changes during pregnancy in multiple sclerosis. The assay was immunoSEQ multiplex PCR, and TCRdb's table has in-frame clones only and misses some. The sample contains more than 55,000 clones, approximately 94% of which appear only once. Trimming left V 1 base short and J 6 bases short, with 12 bases between. Germline lookup yields CDR1 MGHRA and CDR2 YSYEKL. The CDR3 spans 14 residues. Sample: CD8+ T cells from peripheral blood mononuclear cells, taken after pregnancy. The TCR comes from a female donor with multiple sclerosis, enrolled in a pregnancy study. The chain uses TRBV4-1 and TRBJ1-2, with D hard to call. The CDR3, as DNA: TGCGCCAGCAGCCAAGTTCAGGCTGGCAATGGCTACACCTTC. Its translation: CASSQVQAGNGYTF.